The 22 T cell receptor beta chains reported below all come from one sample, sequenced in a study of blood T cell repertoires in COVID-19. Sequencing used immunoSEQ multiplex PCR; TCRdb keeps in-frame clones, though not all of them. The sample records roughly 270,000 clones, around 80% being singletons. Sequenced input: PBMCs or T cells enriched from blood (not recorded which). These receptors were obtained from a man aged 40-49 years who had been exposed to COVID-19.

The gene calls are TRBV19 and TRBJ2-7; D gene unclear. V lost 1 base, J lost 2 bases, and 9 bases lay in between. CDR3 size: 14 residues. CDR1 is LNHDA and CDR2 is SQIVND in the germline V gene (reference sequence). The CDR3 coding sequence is TGTGCCAGTAGTATAGGACACACCACCTACGAGCAGTACTTC. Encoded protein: CASSIGHTTYEQYF. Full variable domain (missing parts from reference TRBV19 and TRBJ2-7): DGGITQSPKYLFRKEGQNVTLSCEQNLNHDAMYWYRQDPGQGLRLIYYSQIVNDFQKGDIAEGYSVSREKKESFPLTVTSAQKNPTAFYLCASSIGHTTYEQYFGPGTRLTVT.

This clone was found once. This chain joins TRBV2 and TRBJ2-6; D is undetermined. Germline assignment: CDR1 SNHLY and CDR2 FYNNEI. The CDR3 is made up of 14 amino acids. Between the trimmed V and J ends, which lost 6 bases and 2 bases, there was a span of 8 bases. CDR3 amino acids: CASSRLTGANVLTF. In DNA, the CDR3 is TGTGCCAGCAGCCGTCTAACTGGGGCCAACGTCCTGACTTTC.

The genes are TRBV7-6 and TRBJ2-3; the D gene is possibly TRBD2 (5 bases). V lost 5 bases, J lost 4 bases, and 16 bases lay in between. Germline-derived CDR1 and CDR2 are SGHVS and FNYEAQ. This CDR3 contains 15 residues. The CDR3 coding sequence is TGTGCCAGCAGCCAAACGGGAATTGGCTCAGATACGCAGTATTTT. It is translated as CASSQTGIGSDTQYF.

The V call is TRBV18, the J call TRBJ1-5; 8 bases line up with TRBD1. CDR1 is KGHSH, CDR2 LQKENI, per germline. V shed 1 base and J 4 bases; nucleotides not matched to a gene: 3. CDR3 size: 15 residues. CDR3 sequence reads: CASSPLQGANQPQHF. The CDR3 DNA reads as TGTGCCAGCTCACCACTGCAGGGGGCTAATCAGCCCCAGCATTTT. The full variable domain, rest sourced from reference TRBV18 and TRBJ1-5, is NAGVMQNPRHLVRRRGQEARLRCSPMKGHSHVYWYRQLPEEGLKFMVYLQKENIIDESGMPKERFSAEFPKEGPSILRIQQVVRGDSAAYFCASSPLQGANQPQHFGDGTRLSIL.

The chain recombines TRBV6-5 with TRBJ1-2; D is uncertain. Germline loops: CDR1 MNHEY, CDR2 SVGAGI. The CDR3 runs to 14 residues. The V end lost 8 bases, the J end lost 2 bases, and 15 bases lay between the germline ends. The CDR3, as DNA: TGTGCCAGCTATACATCGACTGTCAACTATGGCTACACCTTC. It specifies CASYTSTVNYGYTF.

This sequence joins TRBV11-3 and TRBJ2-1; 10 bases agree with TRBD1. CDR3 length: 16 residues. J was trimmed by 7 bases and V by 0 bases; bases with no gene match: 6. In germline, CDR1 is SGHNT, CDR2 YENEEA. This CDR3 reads CASSLDGTGVGNEQFF. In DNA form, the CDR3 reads TGTGCCAGCAGCTTAGATGGGACAGGGGTTGGGAATGAGCAGTTCTTC.

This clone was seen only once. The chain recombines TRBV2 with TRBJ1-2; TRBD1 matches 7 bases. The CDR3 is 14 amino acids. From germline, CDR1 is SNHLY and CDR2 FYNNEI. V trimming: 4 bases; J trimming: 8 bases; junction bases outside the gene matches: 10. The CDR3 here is CASSVQGSAGGYTF. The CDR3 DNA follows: TGTGCCAGCAGTGTACAGGGGAGCGCTGGCGGCTACACCTTC.

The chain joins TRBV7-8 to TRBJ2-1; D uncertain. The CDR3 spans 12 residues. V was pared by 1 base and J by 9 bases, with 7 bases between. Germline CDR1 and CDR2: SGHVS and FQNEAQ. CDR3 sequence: CASSLVVFEQFF. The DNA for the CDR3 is TGTGCCAGCAGCTTAGTTGTCTTTGAGCAGTTCTTC.

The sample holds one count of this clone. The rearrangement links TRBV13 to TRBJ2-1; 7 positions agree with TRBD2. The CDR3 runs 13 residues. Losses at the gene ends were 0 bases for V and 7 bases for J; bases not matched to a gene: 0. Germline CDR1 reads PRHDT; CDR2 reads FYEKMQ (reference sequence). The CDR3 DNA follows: TGTGCCAGCAGCTTAGGCGGGAGGAATGAGCAGTTCTTC. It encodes CASSLGGRNEQFF.

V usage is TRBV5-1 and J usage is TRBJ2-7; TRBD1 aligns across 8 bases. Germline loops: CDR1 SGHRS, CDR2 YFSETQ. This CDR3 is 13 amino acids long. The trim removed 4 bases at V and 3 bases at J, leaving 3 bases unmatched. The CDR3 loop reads CASSIDRGYEQYF. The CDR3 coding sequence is TGCGCCAGCAGCATAGACAGGGGCTACGAGCAGTACTTC.

CDR3 coding DNA: TGTGCCGAGGGGGGGGAGAACCCCTACGAGCAGTACTTC. It codes for CAEGGENPYEQYF. This sequence joins TRBV19 and TRBJ2-7, with D perhaps matching TRBD2 (7 bases). The CDR3 covers 13 residues. V was shortened by 11 bases and J by 2 bases, with 16 bases between the two germline ends. Germline V gene sequence: CDR1 LNHDA, CDR2 SQIVND (reference sequence). The full variable domain, its missing parts supplied by reference TRBV19 and TRBJ2-7, is DGGITQSPKYLFRKEGQNVTLSCEQNLNHDAMYWYRQDPGQGLRLIYYSQIVNDFQKGDIAEGYSVSREKKESFPLTVTSAQKNPTAFYLCAEGGENPYEQYFGPGTRLTVT.

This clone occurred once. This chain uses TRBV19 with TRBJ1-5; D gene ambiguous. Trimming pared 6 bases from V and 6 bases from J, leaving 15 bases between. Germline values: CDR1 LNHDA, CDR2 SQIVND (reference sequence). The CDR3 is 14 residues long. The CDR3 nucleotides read TGTGCCAGTAGCAGGAGTACGGGAGCTCAGCCCCAGCATTTT. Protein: CASSRSTGAQPQHF. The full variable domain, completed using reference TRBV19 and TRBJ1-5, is DGGITQSPKYLFRKEGQNVTLSCEQNLNHDAMYWYRQDPGQGLRLIYYSQIVNDFQKGDIAEGYSVSREKKESFPLTVTSAQKNPTAFYLCASSRSTGAQPQHFGDGTRLSIL.

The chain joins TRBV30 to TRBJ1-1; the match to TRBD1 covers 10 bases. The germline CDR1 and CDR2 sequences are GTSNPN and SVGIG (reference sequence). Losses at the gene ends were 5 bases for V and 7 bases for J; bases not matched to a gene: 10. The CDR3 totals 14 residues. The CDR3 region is CAWRSRDRGIEAFF. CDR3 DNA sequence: TGTGCCTGGCGAAGCCGGGACAGGGGCATTGAAGCTTTCTTT.

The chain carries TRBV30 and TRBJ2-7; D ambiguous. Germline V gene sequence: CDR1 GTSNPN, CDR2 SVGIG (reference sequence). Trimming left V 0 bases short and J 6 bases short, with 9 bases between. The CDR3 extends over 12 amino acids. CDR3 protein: CAWSVIVSEQYF. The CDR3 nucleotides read TGTGCCTGGAGTGTAATAGTGAGCGAGCAGTACTTC.

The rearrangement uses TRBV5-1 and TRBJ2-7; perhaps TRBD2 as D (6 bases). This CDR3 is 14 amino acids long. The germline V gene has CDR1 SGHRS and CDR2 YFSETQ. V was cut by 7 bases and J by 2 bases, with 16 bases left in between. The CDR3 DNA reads TGCGCCAGCTCTGGAGGGGAGGCAACCTACGAGCAGTACTTC. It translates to CASSGGEATYEQYF.

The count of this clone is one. The CDR3 region has the DNA TGTGCCAGCAGCTTGGTTAGAAGAACCGGGGAGCTGTTTTTT. Amino acid sequence: CASSLVRRTGELFF. The V call is TRBV5-6, the J call TRBJ2-2; D is uncertain. Per the germline V gene, CDR1 is SGHDT and CDR2 is YYEEEE. This CDR3 spans 14 amino acids. V was trimmed by 0 bases and J by 5 bases, leaving 8 bases between them.

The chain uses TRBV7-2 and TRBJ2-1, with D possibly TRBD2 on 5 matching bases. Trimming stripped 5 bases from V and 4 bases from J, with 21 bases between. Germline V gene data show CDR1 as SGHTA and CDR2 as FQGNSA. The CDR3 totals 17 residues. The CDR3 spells CASSPYYAGRTYNEQFF. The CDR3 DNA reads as TGTGCCAGCAGCCCATACTACGCGGGCAGAACTTACAATGAGCAGTTCTTC.

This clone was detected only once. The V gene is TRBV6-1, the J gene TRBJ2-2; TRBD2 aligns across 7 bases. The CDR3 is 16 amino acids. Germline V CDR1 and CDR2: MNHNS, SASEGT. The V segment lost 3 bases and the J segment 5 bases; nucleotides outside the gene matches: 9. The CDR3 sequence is CASSDGGKKFTGELFF. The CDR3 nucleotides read TGTGCCAGCAGTGACGGGGGGAAAAAGTTTACCGGGGAGCTGTTTTTT.

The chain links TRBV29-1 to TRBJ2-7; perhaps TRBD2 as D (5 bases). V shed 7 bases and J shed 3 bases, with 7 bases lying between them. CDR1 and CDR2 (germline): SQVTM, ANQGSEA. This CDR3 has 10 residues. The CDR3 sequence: CSAADYEQYF. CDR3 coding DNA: TGCAGCGCAGCGGACTACGAGCAGTACTTC.

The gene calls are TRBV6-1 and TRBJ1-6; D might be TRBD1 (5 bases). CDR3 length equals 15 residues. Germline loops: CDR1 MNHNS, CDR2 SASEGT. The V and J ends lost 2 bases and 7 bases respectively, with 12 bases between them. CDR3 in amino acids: CASSESVRGNSPLHF. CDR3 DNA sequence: TGTGCCAGCAGTGAATCGGTAAGGGGAAATTCACCCCTCCACTTT.

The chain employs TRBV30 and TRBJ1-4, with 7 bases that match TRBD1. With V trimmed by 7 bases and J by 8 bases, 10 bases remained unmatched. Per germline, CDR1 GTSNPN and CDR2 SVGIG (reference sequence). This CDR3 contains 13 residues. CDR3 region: CASLWTGQEKLFF. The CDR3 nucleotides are TGTGCCTCCTTGTGGACAGGACAAGAAAAACTGTTTTTT.

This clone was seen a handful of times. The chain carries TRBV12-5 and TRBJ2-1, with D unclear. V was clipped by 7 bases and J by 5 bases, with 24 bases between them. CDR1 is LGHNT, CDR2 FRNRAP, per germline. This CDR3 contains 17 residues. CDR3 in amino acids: CASAWALWNTFNNEQFF. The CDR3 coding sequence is TGTGCTAGTGCCTGGGCGTTGTGGAATACTTTTAACAATGAGCAGTTCTTC.